Many counts were recorded for the clone carrying this T cell receptor (beta chain). Antigen unknown. Documented time point: sample taken at primary tumor resection. Samples were donated by 72 untreated early-stage non-small cell lung cancer patients. The germline V gene has CDR1 SGHDT and CDR2 YYEEEE. The CDR3 contains 12 residues. V was shortened by 4 bases and J by 4 bases, with 8 bases between the two germline ends. TCRdb called the 5' RACE reads again in MiXCR, with one record for every CDR3 protein. The sample records under 85,000 distinct CDR3 sequences, around 7.8% being singletons. This record comes from a study of spatial heterogeneity in lung cancer. Study-wide context: Alpha-chain sequences were consistently detected less often than beta-chain sequences.

Study observations and caveats: Resection saw ubiquitous expanded tumor TCRs appear in blood more than follow-up did.

The chain uses TRBV5-6 and TRBJ1-2; D unclear. Sequencing used PBMCs, obtained at surgery. The receptor was isolated from a male donor with early-stage non-small cell lung cancer. The CDR3 region has the DNA TGTGCCAGCAGCCGACCGGCCTATGGCTACACCTTC. Amino acids: CASSRPAYGYTF.